Listed below are T cell receptor beta chains from one sample, sequenced in a study of long-term antiretroviral therapy in people with HIV. TCRdb's copy holds only in-frame clones and misses some; the assay was immunoSEQ multiplex PCR. The table lists 21,000 or so clones, roughly 82% of them singletons. The specimen was unsorted PBMCs, collected 0.3 years after starting antiretroviral therapy. These receptors all come from a man aged 45-65 years with HIV. The CDR3 runs from the conserved cysteine through the conserved F or W. The order of the fields is D gene, clone size, J gene, V gene, CDR3 DNA, CDR3 protein. The D gene is left open where the match is weak. Size tells how often a clone was seen (once, few, many) or the class of an expanded clone, and some rows leave it out.

d_gene: NA
abundance: NA
j_gene: TRBJ2-1
v_gene: TRBV19
CDR3nt: TGTGCCACTCTTGGCAGGGAAGGCTACTACAATGAGCAGTTCTTC
CDR3aa: CATLGREGYYNEQFF

d_gene: TRBD2
abundance: NA
j_gene: TRBJ2-3
v_gene: TRBV29-1
CDR3nt: TGCAGCGTTGAAGGGACTAGCGGGAATGGCACAGATACGCAGTATTTT
CDR3aa: CSVEGTSGNGTDTQYF

d_gene: TRBD1
abundance: NA
j_gene: TRBJ1-1
v_gene: TRBV29-1
CDR3nt: TGCAGCGTCGAGACAGGGGGTGAGAGCGAAGCTTTCTTT
CDR3aa: CSVETGGESEAFF

d_gene: TRBD1
abundance: NA
j_gene: TRBJ1-1
v_gene: TRBV9
CDR3nt: TGTGCCAGCAGCGTAGGGGGACAGGGAAGGGGTACTGAAGCTTTCTTT
CDR3aa: CASSVGGQGRGTEAFF

d_gene: NA
abundance: NA
j_gene: TRBJ1-1
v_gene: TRBV7-2
CDR3nt: TGTGCCAGCAGCTTAGCTCCGGGGATCAACACTGAAGCTTTCTTT
CDR3aa: CASSLAPGINTEAFF

d_gene: NA
abundance: few
j_gene: TRBJ1-2
v_gene: TRBV2
CDR3nt: TGTGCCAGCAGTGAGGGGCAGGCGATCTATGGCTACACCTTC
CDR3aa: CASSEGQAIYGYTF

d_gene: TRBD1
abundance: NA
j_gene: TRBJ2-5
v_gene: TRBV19
CDR3nt: TGTGCCAGTAGTATAGGAAACTCACCAAGGACAGGGTCTATGGAGACCCAGTACTTC
CDR3aa: CASSIGNSPRTGSMETQYF

d_gene: NA
abundance: once
j_gene: TRBJ1-2
v_gene: TRBV28
CDR3nt: TGTGCCAGCAGCCCAGGACAGCTCGATGGCTACACCTTC
CDR3aa: CASSPGQLDGYTF

d_gene: NA
abundance: NA
j_gene: TRBJ1-2
v_gene: TRBV7-9
CDR3nt: TGTGCCAGCAGCTCCTCCGGGGCCATCTATGGCTACACCTTC
CDR3aa: CASSSSGAIYGYTF

d_gene: TRBD2
abundance: NA
j_gene: TRBJ2-7
v_gene: TRBV5-6
CDR3nt: TGTGCCAGCAGCTTTACCAGCGGGGGTCAATACGAGCAGTACTTC
CDR3aa: CASSFTSGGQYEQYF

d_gene: NA
abundance: few
j_gene: TRBJ1-6
v_gene: TRBV7-2
CDR3nt: TGTGCCAGCAGCTTAGGACCCGGTATTAATTCACCCCTCCACTTT
CDR3aa: CASSLGPGINSPLHF

d_gene: NA
abundance: NA
j_gene: TRBJ1-1
v_gene: TRBV2
CDR3nt: TGTGCCAGCAGGGAACCCGACAGATACACTGAAGCTTTCTTT
CDR3aa: CASREPDRYTEAFF

d_gene: NA
abundance: few
j_gene: TRBJ1-1
v_gene: TRBV15
CDR3nt: TGTGCCACCAGCTTAGAGGGCCTATCGGGGAACACTGAAGCTTTCTTT
CDR3aa: CATSLEGLSGNTEAFF

d_gene: NA
abundance: NA
j_gene: TRBJ1-6
v_gene: TRBV7-2
CDR3nt: TGTGCCAGCAGCTTAGCCGATTACAGGGCTGGGTCACCCCTCCACTTT
CDR3aa: CASSLADYRAGSPLHF

d_gene: TRBD2
abundance: NA
j_gene: TRBJ2-7
v_gene: TRBV18
CDR3nt: TGTGCCAGCTCAAAACCGGGACTAGCGGGAGGCGCCTACGAGCAGTACTTC
CDR3aa: CASSKPGLAGGAYEQYF

d_gene: NA
abundance: NA
j_gene: TRBJ1-2
v_gene: TRBV5-3
CDR3nt: TGTGCCAGAAGCTTGAGTCGGTTCCGGCGTGGCTACACCTTC
CDR3aa: CARSLSRFRRGYTF

d_gene: NA
abundance: NA
j_gene: TRBJ1-5
v_gene: TRBV5-5
CDR3nt: TGTGCCAGCAGCTTCGACGGGGTCTCCAGCTATAGCAATCAGCCCCAGCATTTT
CDR3aa: CASSFDGVSSYSNQPQHF

d_gene: NA
abundance: NA
j_gene: TRBJ1-2
v_gene: TRBV21-1
CDR3nt: TGTGCCAGCAGCAAAGGGAAAGGGGGTGGCTACACCTTC
CDR3aa: CASSKGKGGGYTF

d_gene: TRBD2
abundance: NA
j_gene: TRBJ2-1
v_gene: TRBV4-1
CDR3nt: TGCGCCAGCAGCACTAGCGGGGCTCTTAATGAGCAGTTCTTC
CDR3aa: CASSTSGALNEQFF

d_gene: TRBD2
abundance: NA
j_gene: TRBJ2-5
v_gene: TRBV2
CDR3nt: TGTGCCAATGGACTAGGAGAGACCCAGTACTTC
CDR3aa: CANGLGETQYF

d_gene: NA
abundance: NA
j_gene: TRBJ1-2
v_gene: TRBV18
CDR3nt: TGTGCCAGCTCACCTTCAAGTTACTTGGACTACACCTTC
CDR3aa: CASSPSSYLDYTF

d_gene: NA
abundance: NA
j_gene: TRBJ2-1
v_gene: TRBV19
CDR3nt: TGTGCCAGTAGTACCCACCCTATAGTCTCCGGTTACAATGAGCAGTTCTTC
CDR3aa: CASSTHPIVSGYNEQFF

d_gene: NA
abundance: NA
j_gene: TRBJ1-1
v_gene: TRBV10-3
CDR3nt: TGTGCCATCAGTGACCCATTCGGATTTAGCACTGAAGCTTTCTTT
CDR3aa: CAISDPFGFSTEAFF

d_gene: NA
abundance: once
j_gene: TRBJ1-2
v_gene: TRBV30
CDR3nt: TGTGCCTGGCGGGCAGGTGCATATGGCTACACCTTC
CDR3aa: CAWRAGAYGYTF

d_gene: TRBD1
abundance: once
j_gene: TRBJ1-3
v_gene: TRBV18
CDR3nt: TGTGCCAGCTCACCCCGGGACAGGGCTAGCTCTGGAAACACCATATATTTT
CDR3aa: CASSPRDRASSGNTIYF

d_gene: NA
abundance: NA
j_gene: TRBJ2-7
v_gene: TRBV20-1
CDR3nt: TGCAGTGCCGCCGCAGGGGTCGAGCAGTACTTC
CDR3aa: CSAAAGVEQYF

d_gene: NA
abundance: NA
j_gene: TRBJ1-1
v_gene: TRBV5-1
CDR3nt: TGCGCCAGCAGGGGGCAGATGAACACTGAAGCTTTCTTT
CDR3aa: CASRGQMNTEAFF

d_gene: TRBD2
abundance: NA
j_gene: TRBJ2-3
v_gene: TRBV5-1
CDR3nt: TGCGCCAGCAGCTTCGGGGGAGGGCCGTCAGATACGCAGTATTTT
CDR3aa: CASSFGGGPSDTQYF

d_gene: TRBD1
abundance: NA
j_gene: TRBJ1-5
v_gene: TRBV10-3
CDR3nt: TGTGCCATTTCGGACACAGGGGGAAGCAATCAGCCCCAGCATTTT
CDR3aa: CAISDTGGSNQPQHF

d_gene: NA
abundance: NA
j_gene: TRBJ2-5
v_gene: TRBV11-3
CDR3nt: TGTGCCAGCAGCCGCGGCCGGGGTTCCGAGACCCAGTACTTC
CDR3aa: CASSRGRGSETQYF

d_gene: NA
abundance: NA
j_gene: TRBJ2-7
v_gene: TRBV19
CDR3nt: TGTGCCAGTAGTATAGCCCCCTTTGGCAGTCTGTCTTCCTACGAGCAGTACTTC
CDR3aa: CASSIAPFGSLSSYEQYF

d_gene: NA
abundance: NA
j_gene: TRBJ1-1
v_gene: TRBV19
CDR3nt: TGTGCCAGTAGTATGGGCGCCCGGCGGGCTGAAGCTTTCTTT
CDR3aa: CASSMGARRAEAFF

d_gene: TRBD1
abundance: NA
j_gene: TRBJ1-1
v_gene: TRBV27
CDR3nt: TGTGCCAGCAGTCCGTTCTTGACAGGGGGAAACACTGAAGCTTTCTTT
CDR3aa: CASSPFLTGGNTEAFF

d_gene: TRBD1
abundance: NA
j_gene: TRBJ2-7
v_gene: TRBV19
CDR3nt: TGTGCCAGTAGTATAGATCCCCGAGAAGGGGGCTGGAACGAGCAGTACTTC
CDR3aa: CASSIDPREGGWNEQYF

d_gene: NA
abundance: NA
j_gene: TRBJ2-3
v_gene: TRBV18
CDR3nt: TGTGCCAGCTCACCATCTGGGTCTACCACAGATACGCAGTATTTT
CDR3aa: CASSPSGSTTDTQYF

d_gene: TRBD1
abundance: NA
j_gene: TRBJ2-5
v_gene: TRBV28
CDR3nt: TGTGCCAGCGGTGGGACAGGGAAAGAGACCCAGTACTTC
CDR3aa: CASGGTGKETQYF

d_gene: TRBD2
abundance: NA
j_gene: TRBJ2-3
v_gene: TRBV7-6
CDR3nt: TGTGCCAGCAGCTTAGGCGGGGGGGCCGCCACAGATACGCAGTATTTT
CDR3aa: CASSLGGGAATDTQYF

d_gene: TRBD1
abundance: NA
j_gene: TRBJ1-5
v_gene: TRBV5-8
CDR3nt: TGTGCCAGCAGCTCGGGACAGGGGGCCAACCAGCCCCAGCATTTT
CDR3aa: CASSSGQGANQPQHF

d_gene: NA
abundance: once
j_gene: TRBJ2-7
v_gene: TRBV6-5
CDR3nt: TGTGCCAGCAGGAGAAACAGAAACTACGAGCAGTACTTC
CDR3aa: CASRRNRNYEQYF

d_gene: NA
abundance: NA
j_gene: TRBJ2-6
v_gene: TRBV30
CDR3nt: TGTGCCTGGAGTGTACCTGGATACTCTGGGGCCAACGTCCTGACTTTC
CDR3aa: CAWSVPGYSGANVLTF

d_gene: NA
abundance: NA
j_gene: TRBJ2-1
v_gene: TRBV18
CDR3nt: TGTGCCAGCTCACCTGGGCATGAGCAGTTCTTC
CDR3aa: CASSPGHEQFF

d_gene: NA
abundance: NA
j_gene: TRBJ1-3
v_gene: TRBV4-3
CDR3nt: TGCGCCAGCAGCCAAGGGGCCACCTCGGTTGGCACCATATATTTT
CDR3aa: CASSQGATSVGTIYF